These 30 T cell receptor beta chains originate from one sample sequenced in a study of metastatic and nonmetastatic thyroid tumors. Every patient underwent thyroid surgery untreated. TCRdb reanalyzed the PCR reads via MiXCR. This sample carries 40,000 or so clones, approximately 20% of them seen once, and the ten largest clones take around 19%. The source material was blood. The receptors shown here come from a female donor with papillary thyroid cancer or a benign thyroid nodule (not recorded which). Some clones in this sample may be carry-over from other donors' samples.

The CDR3 sequence is CASSLARGPNSPLHF. CDR3 DNA: TGTGCCAGCAGCTTGGCCCGGGGGCCTAATTCACCCCTCCACTTT. The rearrangement links TRBV5-8 to TRBJ1-6; D is possibly TRBD1 (6 bases). Germline V gene data show CDR1 as SGHTS and CDR2 as YDEGEE. The CDR3 runs to 15 residues. V dropped 0 bases and J dropped 6 bases, with 10 bases sitting between them.

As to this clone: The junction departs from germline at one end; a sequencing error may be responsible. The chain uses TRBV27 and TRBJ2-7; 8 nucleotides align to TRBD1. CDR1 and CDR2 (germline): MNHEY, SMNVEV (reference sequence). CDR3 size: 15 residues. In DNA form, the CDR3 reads TGTTCCAGCAGTCTCGGGACAGGTCTTACCTACGAGCAGTACTTC. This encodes CSSSLGTGLTYEQYF.

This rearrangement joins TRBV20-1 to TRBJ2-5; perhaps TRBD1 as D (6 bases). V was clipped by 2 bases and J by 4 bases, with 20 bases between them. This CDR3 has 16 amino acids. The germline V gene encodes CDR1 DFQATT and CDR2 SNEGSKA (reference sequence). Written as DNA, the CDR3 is TGCAGTGCTAGATCGAATCACAGGGTTTTGATAGAGACCCAGTACTTC. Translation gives CSARSNHRVLIETQYF.

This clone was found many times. The CDR3 loop is CATSREPPRKGTGNTIYF. The CDR3 DNA sequence: TGTGCCACCAGCAGAGAACCCCCGAGGAAGGGGACTGGAAACACCATATATTTT. V and J are TRBV15 and TRBJ1-3, with D possibly being TRBD1 (5 bases). The germline gives CDR1 LNHNV, CDR2 YYDKDF (reference sequence). The length of the CDR3 is 18 residues. Trimming cost V 0 bases and J 2 bases, with 17 bases left between them.

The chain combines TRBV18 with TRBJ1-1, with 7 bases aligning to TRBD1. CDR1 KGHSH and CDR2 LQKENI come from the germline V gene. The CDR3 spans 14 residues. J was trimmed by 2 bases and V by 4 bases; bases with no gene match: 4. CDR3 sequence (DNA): TGTGCCAGCTCACTGGACAGGATCAACACTGAAGCTTTCTTT. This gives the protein CASSLDRINTEAFF.

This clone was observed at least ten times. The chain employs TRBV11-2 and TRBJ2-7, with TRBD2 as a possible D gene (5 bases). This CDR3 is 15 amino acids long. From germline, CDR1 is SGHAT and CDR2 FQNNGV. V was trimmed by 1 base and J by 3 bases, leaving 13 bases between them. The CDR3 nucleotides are TGTGCCAGCAGCTTAGCAGGTCCGGACTTCTACGAGCAGTACTTC. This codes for CASSLAGPDFYEQYF.

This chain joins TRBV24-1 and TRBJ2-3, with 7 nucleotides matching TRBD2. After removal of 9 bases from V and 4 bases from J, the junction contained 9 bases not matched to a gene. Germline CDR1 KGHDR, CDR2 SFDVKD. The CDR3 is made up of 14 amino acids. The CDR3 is CATGEAGLSDTQYF. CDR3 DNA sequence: TGTGCCACCGGGGAAGCGGGATTGTCAGATACGCAGTATTTT.

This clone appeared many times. The CDR3, as DNA: TGTGCCAGCATGGGACAGGGGGTAACTGGAAACACCATATATTTT. Its translation is CASMGQGVTGNTIYF. This rearrangement joins TRBV6-1 to TRBJ1-3; 11 bases are a match to TRBD1. V was clipped by 7 bases and J by 2 bases; unmatched bases: 4. Germline lookup yields CDR1 MNHNS and CDR2 SASEGT. The CDR3 covers 15 residues.

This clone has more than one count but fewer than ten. The CDR3 DNA reads TGTGCCAGCAGTCCCGGACTAGGAGGCACAGATACGCAGTATTTT. Amino acids: CASSPGLGGTDTQYF. The J gene is TRBJ2-3, the V gene TRBV6-1; 7 positions agree with TRBD2. Germline V gives CDR1 MNHNS, CDR2 SASEGT. This CDR3 spans 15 amino acids. With V trimmed by 5 bases and J by 1 base, 6 bases remained unmatched.

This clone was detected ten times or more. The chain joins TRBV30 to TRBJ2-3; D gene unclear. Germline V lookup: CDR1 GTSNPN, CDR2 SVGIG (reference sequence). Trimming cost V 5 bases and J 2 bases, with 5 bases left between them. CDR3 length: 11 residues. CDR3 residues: CAWETTDTQYF. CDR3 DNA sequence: TGTGCCTGGGAGACCACAGATACGCAGTATTTT.

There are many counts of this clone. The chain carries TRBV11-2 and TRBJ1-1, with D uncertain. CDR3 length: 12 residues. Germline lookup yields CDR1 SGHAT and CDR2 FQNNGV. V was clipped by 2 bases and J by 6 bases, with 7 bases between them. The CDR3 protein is CASSLQRAEAFF. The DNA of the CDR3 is TGTGCCAGCAGCTTACAGAGGGCTGAAGCTTTCTTT.

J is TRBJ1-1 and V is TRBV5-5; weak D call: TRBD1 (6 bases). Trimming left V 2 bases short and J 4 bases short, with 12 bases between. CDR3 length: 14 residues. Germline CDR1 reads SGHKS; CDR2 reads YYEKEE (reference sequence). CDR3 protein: CASSLQGWGTEAFF. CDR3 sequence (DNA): TGTGCCAGCAGCTTACAGGGTTGGGGCACTGAAGCTTTCTTT.

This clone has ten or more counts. CDR3 nucleotide sequence: TGCAGTGCTAACCCGGGACTAGCGGGGCTCAATGAGCAGTTCTTC. It codes for CSANPGLAGLNEQFF. This rearrangement joins TRBV20-1 to TRBJ2-1; the match to TRBD2 covers 13 bases. Germline trimming cut 4 bases from V and 6 bases from J; bases unmatched to any gene: 6. The CDR3 covers 15 residues. From germline, CDR1 is DFQATT and CDR2 SNEGSKA (reference sequence).

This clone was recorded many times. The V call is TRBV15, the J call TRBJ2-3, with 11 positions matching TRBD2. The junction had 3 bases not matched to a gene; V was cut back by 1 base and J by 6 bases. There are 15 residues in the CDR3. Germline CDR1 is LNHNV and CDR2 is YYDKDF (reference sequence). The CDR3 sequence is CATSRGTSGSDTQYF. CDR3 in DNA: TGTGCCACCAGCAGAGGGACTAGCGGGTCCGATACGCAGTATTTT.

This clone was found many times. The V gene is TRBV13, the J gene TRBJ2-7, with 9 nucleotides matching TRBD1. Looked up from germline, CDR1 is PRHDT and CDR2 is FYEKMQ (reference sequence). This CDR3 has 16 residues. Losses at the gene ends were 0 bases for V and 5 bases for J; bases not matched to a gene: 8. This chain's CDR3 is CASSLGRGQGVHEQYF. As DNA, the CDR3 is TGTGCCAGCAGCTTAGGCCGGGGACAGGGAGTCCACGAGCAGTACTTC. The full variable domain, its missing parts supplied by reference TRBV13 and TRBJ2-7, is AAGVIQSPRHLIKEKRETATLKCYPIPRHDTVYWYQQGPGQDPQFLISFYEKMQSDKGSIPDRFSAQQFSDYHSELNMSSLELGDSALYFCASSLGRGQGVHEQYFGPGTRLTVT.

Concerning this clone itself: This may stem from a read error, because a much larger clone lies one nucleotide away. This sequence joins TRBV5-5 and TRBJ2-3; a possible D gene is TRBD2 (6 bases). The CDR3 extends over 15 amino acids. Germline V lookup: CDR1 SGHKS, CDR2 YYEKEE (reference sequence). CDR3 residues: CASSLGDSYTDTHYF. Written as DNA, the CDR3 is TGTGCCAGCAGCTTAGGGGACTCTTACACAGATACGCATTATTTT.

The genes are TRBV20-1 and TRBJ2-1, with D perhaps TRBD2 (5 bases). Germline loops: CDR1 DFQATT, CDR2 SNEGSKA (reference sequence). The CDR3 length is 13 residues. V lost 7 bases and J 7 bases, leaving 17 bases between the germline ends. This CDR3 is CSDSVGSSNEQFF. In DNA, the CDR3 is TGCAGTGATAGCGTTGGGAGTTCAAATGAGCAGTTCTTC.

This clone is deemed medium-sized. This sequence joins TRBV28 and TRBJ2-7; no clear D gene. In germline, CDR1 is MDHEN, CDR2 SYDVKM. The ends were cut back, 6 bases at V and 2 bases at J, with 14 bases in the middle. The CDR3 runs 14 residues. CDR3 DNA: TGTGCCAGCAGCCCCCGACGCGGAACCTACGAGCAGTACTTC. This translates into CASSPRRGTYEQYF.

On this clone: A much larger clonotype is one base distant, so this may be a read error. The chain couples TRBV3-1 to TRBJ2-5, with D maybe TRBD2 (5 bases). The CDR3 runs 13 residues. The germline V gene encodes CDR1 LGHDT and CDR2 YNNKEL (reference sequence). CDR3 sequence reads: CASIQGSEGTQYF. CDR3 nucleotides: TGTGCCAGCATCCAAGGTAGCGAAGGGACCCAGTACTTC.

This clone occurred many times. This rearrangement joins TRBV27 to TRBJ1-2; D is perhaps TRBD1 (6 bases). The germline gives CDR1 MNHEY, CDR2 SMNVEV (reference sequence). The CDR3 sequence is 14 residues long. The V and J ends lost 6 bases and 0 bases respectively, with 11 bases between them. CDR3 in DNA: TGTGCCAGCAGAGGAGACAGGTCTAACTATGGCTACACCTTC. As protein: CASRGDRSNYGYTF.

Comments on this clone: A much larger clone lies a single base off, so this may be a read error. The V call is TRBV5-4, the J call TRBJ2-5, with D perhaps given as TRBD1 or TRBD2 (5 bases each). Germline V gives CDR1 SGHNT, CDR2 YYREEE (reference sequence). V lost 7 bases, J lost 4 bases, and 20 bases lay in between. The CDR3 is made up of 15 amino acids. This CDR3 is CASPSGGRRGETQYF. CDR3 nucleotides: TGTGCCAGCCCCTCTGGGGGAAGACGAGGAGAGACCCAGTACTTC.

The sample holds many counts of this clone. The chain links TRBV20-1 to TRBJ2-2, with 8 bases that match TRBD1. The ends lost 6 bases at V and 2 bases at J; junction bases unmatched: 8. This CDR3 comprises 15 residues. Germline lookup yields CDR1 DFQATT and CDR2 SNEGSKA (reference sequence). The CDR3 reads CSAPSQGANTGELFF. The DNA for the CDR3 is TGCAGTGCGCCTAGCCAGGGGGCCAACACCGGGGAGCTGTTTTTT.

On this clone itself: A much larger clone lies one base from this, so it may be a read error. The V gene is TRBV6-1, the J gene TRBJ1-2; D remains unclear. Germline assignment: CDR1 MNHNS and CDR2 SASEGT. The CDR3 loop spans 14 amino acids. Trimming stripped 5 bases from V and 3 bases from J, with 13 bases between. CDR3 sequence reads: CASSLDPSDYGYTF. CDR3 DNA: TGTGCCAGCAGTTTGGACCCCAGTGACTATGGCTACACCTTC.

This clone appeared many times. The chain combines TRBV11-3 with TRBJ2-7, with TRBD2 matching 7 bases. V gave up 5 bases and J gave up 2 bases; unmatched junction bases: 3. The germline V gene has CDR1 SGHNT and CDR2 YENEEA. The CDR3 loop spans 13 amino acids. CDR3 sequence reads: CASSRGRTYEQYF. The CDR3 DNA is TGTGCCAGCAGCCGCGGGAGAACCTACGAGCAGTACTTC.

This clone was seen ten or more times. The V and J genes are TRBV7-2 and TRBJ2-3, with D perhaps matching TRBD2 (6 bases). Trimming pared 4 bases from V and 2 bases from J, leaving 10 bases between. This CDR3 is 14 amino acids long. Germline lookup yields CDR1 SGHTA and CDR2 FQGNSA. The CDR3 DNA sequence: TGTGCCAGCAGCTCGTGGGGGGTCACAGATACGCAGTATTTT. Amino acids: CASSSWGVTDTQYF.

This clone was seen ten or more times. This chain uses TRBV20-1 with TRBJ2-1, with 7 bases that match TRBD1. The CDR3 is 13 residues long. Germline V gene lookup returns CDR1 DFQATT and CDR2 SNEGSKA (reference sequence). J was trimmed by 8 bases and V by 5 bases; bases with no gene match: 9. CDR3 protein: CSAVRGQSDEQFF. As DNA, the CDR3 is TGCAGTGCTGTTAGGGGACAGTCGGATGAGCAGTTCTTC.

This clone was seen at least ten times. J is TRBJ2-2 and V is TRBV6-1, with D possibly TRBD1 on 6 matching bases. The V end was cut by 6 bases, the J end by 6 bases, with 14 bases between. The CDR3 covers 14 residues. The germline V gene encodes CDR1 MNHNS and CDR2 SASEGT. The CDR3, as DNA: TGTGCCAGCAGCCTGCAGGGGATTGCCGGGGAGCTGTTTTTT. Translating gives CASSLQGIAGELFF.

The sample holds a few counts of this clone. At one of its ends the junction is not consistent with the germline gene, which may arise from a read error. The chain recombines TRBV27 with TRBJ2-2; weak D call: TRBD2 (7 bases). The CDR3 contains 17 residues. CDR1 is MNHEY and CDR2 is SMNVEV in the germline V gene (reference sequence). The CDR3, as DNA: TGTGCCAGCAGTTTCCTAGAGGGAGGGGGGAACGCCGGGGAGCTGTTTTTT. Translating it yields CASSFLEGGGNAGELFF.

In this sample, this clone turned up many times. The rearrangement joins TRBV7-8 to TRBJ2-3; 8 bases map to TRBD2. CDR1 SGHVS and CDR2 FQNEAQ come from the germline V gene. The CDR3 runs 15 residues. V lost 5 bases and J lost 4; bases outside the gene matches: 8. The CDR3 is CASSRGGSRADTQYF. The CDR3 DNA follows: TGTGCCAGCAGCCGCGGGGGGAGCAGGGCAGATACGCAGTATTTT.

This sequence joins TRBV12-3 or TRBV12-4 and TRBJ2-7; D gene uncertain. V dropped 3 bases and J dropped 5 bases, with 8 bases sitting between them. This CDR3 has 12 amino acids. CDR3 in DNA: TGTGCCAGCAGTTTCCGGCCCAACGAGCAGTACTTC. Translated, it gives CASSFRPNEQYF.